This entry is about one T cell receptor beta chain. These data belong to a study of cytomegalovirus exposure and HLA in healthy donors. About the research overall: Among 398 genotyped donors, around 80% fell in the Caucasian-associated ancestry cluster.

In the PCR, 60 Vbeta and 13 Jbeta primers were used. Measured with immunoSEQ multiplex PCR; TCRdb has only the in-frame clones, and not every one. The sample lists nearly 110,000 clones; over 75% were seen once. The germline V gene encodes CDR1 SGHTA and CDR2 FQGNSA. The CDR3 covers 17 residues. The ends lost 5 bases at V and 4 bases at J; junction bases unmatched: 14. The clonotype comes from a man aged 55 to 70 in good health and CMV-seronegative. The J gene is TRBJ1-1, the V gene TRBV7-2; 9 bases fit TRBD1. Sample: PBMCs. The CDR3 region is CASSQIPTGGGGTEAFF. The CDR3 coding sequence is TGTGCCAGCAGCCAAATTCCGACAGGGGGTGGAGGCACTGAAGCTTTCTTT.